Below are 17 T cell receptor beta chains sequenced from a single sample in a study of cytomegalovirus exposure and HLA in healthy donors. PCR employed 60 Vbeta and 13 Jbeta primers. Clones were sequenced by immunoSEQ multiplex PCR, and TCRdb holds only the in-frame ones, with some missing. The repertoire holds 120,000 or so clones, with around 84% as singletons. Sample: PBMCs. The receptors derive from a woman aged 40 to 50 in good health and CMV-seronegative.

The chain joins TRBV15 to TRBJ1-2; TRBD1 matches 7 bases. V trimming: 4 bases; J trimming: 6 bases; junction bases outside the gene matches: 5. The germline V gene has CDR1 LNHNV and CDR2 YYDKDF (reference sequence). The CDR3 runs to 13 residues. CDR3 region: CATSIQGSDGYTF. CDR3 nucleotide sequence: TGTGCCACCAGCATACAGGGGTCGGATGGCTACACCTTC.

This chain uses TRBV4-1 with TRBJ2-3; weak D call: TRBD2 (6 bases). V lost 1 base and J 14 bases, leaving 16 bases between the germline ends. CDR3 length equals 13 residues. Germline CDR1 is MGHRA and CDR2 is YSYEKL. The CDR3 is CASSQAGAESRYF. Here the CDR3 DNA reads TGCGCCAGCAGCCAAGCGGGAGCGGAGAGCCGGTATTTT.

The rearrangement joins TRBV4-1 to TRBJ1-1; no clear D. The germline gives CDR1 MGHRA, CDR2 YSYEKL. V shed 1 base and J shed 8 bases, with 8 bases lying between them. The CDR3 runs to 12 residues. The CDR3 loop is CASSQASEEAFF. CDR3 in DNA: TGCGCCAGCAGCCAAGCTTCGGAGGAAGCTTTCTTT.

The DNA of the CDR3 is TGTGCCATCAGTGACAGGGGGGAGGAAGCTGAAGCTTTCTTT. Its translation is CAISDRGEEAEAFF. The chain uses TRBV10-3 and TRBJ1-1, with 7 bases lining up with TRBD1. V lost 3 bases to trimming and J lost 6 bases; unmatched junction nucleotides: 7. Germline V gene lookup returns CDR1 ENHRY and CDR2 SYGVKD. CDR3 length: 14 amino acids.

The chain couples TRBV4-1 to TRBJ2-2; no clear D gene. The CDR3 totals 14 residues. Trimming removed 0 bases from V and 5 bases from J, with 7 bases in between. CDR1 and CDR2 (germline): MGHRA, YSYEKL. CDR3 loop: CASSQDPRTGELFF. The CDR3 coding sequence is TGCGCCAGCAGCCAAGATCCGAGAACCGGGGAGCTGTTTTTT.

Comment on this clone: In the same sample, other DNA sequences code for this CDR3. The rearrangement joins TRBV28 to TRBJ2-7, with 9 bases aligning to TRBD1. The CDR3 length is 13 residues. The junction had 3 bases not matched to a gene; V was cut back by 5 bases and J by 4 bases. Germline loops: CDR1 MDHEN, CDR2 SYDVKM. CDR3 residues: CASSPGQGYEQYF. In DNA, the CDR3 is TGTGCCAGCAGTCCGGGACAGGGTTACGAGCAGTACTTC.

The chain employs TRBV29-1 and TRBJ2-1, with D perhaps matching TRBD2 (7 bases). V dropped 4 bases and J dropped 9 bases, with 25 bases sitting between them. The CDR3 spans 16 residues. The germline V gene encodes CDR1 SQVTM and CDR2 ANQGSEA. CDR3 protein: CSVGAVSGGGAGEQFF. The CDR3 DNA reads as TGCAGCGTTGGAGCGGTCAGCGGAGGGGGGGCGGGTGAGCAGTTCTTC.

The rearrangement uses TRBV29-1 and TRBJ2-7, with 10 bases fitting TRBD1. Germline V lookup: CDR1 SQVTM, CDR2 ANQGSEA. This CDR3 contains 13 residues. Unmatched junction bases numbered 6, after V lost 5 bases and J lost 5 bases. Here the CDR3 reads CSVPGQGKDEQYF. The CDR3 DNA follows: TGCAGCGTTCCGGGACAGGGGAAGGACGAGCAGTACTTC.

This sequence joins TRBV5-4 and TRBJ1-4; TRBD1 agrees at 8 bases. This CDR3 comprises 15 residues. The V gene end was trimmed by 5 bases and the J gene end by 7 bases; junction bases not matched to a gene: 10. CDR1 is SGHNT, CDR2 YYREEE, per germline (reference sequence). The CDR3 region has the DNA TGTGCCAGCAGTCCAGGACAGGGAGAGGGTGAAAAACTGTTTTTT. Its protein product is CASSPGQGEGEKLFF.

The chain employs TRBV5-5 and TRBJ2-7, with D perhaps TRBD2 (6 bases). CDR1 is SGHKS and CDR2 is YYEKEE in the germline V gene (reference sequence). The germline V and J ends were trimmed by 3 bases and 8 bases, with 24 bases remaining between them. This CDR3 has 16 amino acids. The CDR3 DNA reads as TGTGCCAGCAGCTCCAAAGGAGGGCCCTTGACTACGAAGCAGTACTTC. This gives the protein CASSSKGGPLTTKQYF.

The V gene is TRBV19, the J gene TRBJ2-5; TRBD2 matches at 9 bases. Per germline, CDR1 LNHDA and CDR2 SQIVND (reference sequence). Trimming removed 1 base from V and 5 bases from J; junction bases left unmatched: 5. CDR3 length: 15 amino acids. The CDR3, as DNA: TGTGCCAGTAGTATAGGCACTAGCGGGTTGGAGACCCAGTACTTC. Its translation is CASSIGTSGLETQYF.

The chain is built from TRBV14 and TRBJ2-6, with no clear D. Germline V gene data show CDR1 as SGHDN and CDR2 as FVKESK. Trimming removed 1 base from V and 2 bases from J, with 6 bases in between. The CDR3 covers 15 residues. In DNA form, the CDR3 reads TGTGCCAGCAGCCAAGTGCCAGCTGGGGCCAACGTCCTGACTTTC. Translation: CASSQVPAGANVLTF.

This sequence joins TRBV2 and TRBJ1-4; 7 bases match TRBD1. Germline V gene sequence: CDR1 SNHLY, CDR2 FYNNEI. The CDR3 has 15 amino acids. V trimming: 6 bases; J trimming: 3 bases; junction bases outside the gene matches: 7. The CDR3 is CASRATGQPNEKLFF. CDR3 DNA sequence: TGTGCCAGCAGAGCGACAGGGCAACCTAATGAAAAACTGTTTTTT. Using reference TRBV2 and TRBJ1-4 for the parts outside the CDR3, the full variable domain is EPEVTQTPSHQVTQMGQEVILRCVPISNHLYFYWYRQILGQKVEFLVSFYNNEISEKSEIFDDQFSVERPDGSNFTLKIRSTKLEDSAMYFCASRATGQPNEKLFFGSGTQLSVL.

In regard to this clone: At one boundary the junction diverges from the germline segment, which might be a read error. This chain joins TRBV6-1 and TRBJ1-2; D may be TRBD1 (6 bases). CDR3 length equals 16 residues. Germline CDR1 and CDR2: MNHNS and SASEGT. The CDR3 is CASSEAFWGQVNGHTF. The CDR3, as DNA: TGTGCCAGCAGTGAAGCGTTTTGGGGACAAGTAAATGGCCACACCTTC.

The CDR3 sequence: CASSRRVQPTYEQYF. CDR3 nucleotide sequence: TGTGCCAGCAGCCGTCGGGTCCAGCCTACCTACGAGCAGTACTTC. This rearrangement joins TRBV7-3 to TRBJ2-7; D remains ambiguous. CDR3 length: 15 amino acids. CDR1 SGHTA and CDR2 FQGTGA come from the germline V gene. V dropped 5 bases and J dropped 2 bases, with 16 bases sitting between them.

The chain has TRBV11-2 and TRBJ2-7; possible D gene TRBD1, 6 bases. The germline CDR1 and CDR2 sequences are SGHAT and FQNNGV. V was clipped by 3 bases and J by 0 bases, with 15 bases between them. CDR3 length: 16 amino acids. CDR3 amino acids: CASSLTGTLGSYEQYF. The CDR3 DNA follows: TGTGCCAGCAGCTTGACCGGGACACTCGGCTCCTACGAGCAGTACTTC.

The table lists this clone with a few counts. The chain joins TRBV4-3 to TRBJ1-1, with D possibly being TRBD1 (5 bases). CDR3 size: 16 residues. Trimming left V 3 bases short and J 1 base short, with 15 bases between. Per germline, CDR1 LGHNA and CDR2 YSLEER. The DNA of the CDR3 is TGCGCCAGCAGCCACAGATCTGGCGGGGCGAACACTGAAGCTTTCTTT. Amino acids: CASSHRSGGANTEAFF.